This T cell receptor (beta chain) emerged from a study of blood T cell repertoires in COVID-19. Sequencing was performed with immunoSEQ multiplex PCR; in TCRdb, only in-frame clones are kept and a portion is missing. The repertoire holds 90,000 to 110,000 clones, with 65% to 80% as singletons. The sequenced sample consisted of peripheral blood. The source of this sequence is a woman in her seventies with acute or convalescent COVID-19.

The CDR3 DNA sequence: TGCGCCAGCAGCCTGATGGGCGTGGTAGGCACTGAAGCTTTCTTT. Translating gives CASSLMGVVGTEAFF. The J gene is TRBJ1-1, the V gene TRBV5-1; D is ambiguous. The CDR3 is 15 amino acids. V lost 4 bases and J 4 bases, leaving 17 bases between the germline ends. Looked up from germline, CDR1 is SGHRS and CDR2 is YFSETQ.